One and the same sample provided the 10 T cell receptor beta chains below, sequenced in a study of cytomegalovirus exposure and HLA in healthy donors. The PCR used 60 Vbeta and 13 Jbeta primers. Produced via immunoSEQ multiplex PCR; TCRdb's table is partial and in-frame only. This table has around 150,000 clones, around 77% appearing once. The sequencing sample was made of PBMCs. All receptors come from a man aged 30 to 39 in good health.

The chain links TRBV18 to TRBJ1-3; TRBD1 matches at 8 bases. Germline loops: CDR1 KGHSH, CDR2 LQKENI. The ends lost 1 base at V and 1 base at J; junction bases unmatched: 3. The CDR3 loop spans 16 amino acids. This CDR3 is CASSPRGTGSGNTIYF. CDR3 DNA: TGTGCCAGCTCACCACGGGGGACAGGATCTGGAAACACCATATATTTT.

V usage is TRBV5-1 and J usage is TRBJ2-7, with D perhaps matching TRBD1 (5 bases). Trimming pared 1 base from V and 1 base from J, leaving 9 bases between. The CDR3 length is 14 residues. Per germline, CDR1 SGHRS and CDR2 YFSETQ. The CDR3 here is CASSLMTASYEQYF. The DNA of the CDR3 is TGCGCCAGCAGCTTGATGACAGCTTCCTACGAGCAGTACTTC.

The chain links TRBV4-3 to TRBJ2-7; 8 bases map to TRBD2. V gave up 2 bases and J gave up 3 bases; unmatched junction bases: 12. Germline values: CDR1 LGHNA, CDR2 YSLEER. The CDR3 runs to 17 residues. The CDR3 sequence is CASSQRIGPAGDYEQYF. CDR3 bases: TGCGCCAGCAGCCAACGCATAGGACCAGCGGGAGACTACGAGCAGTACTTC.

This clone was counted between two and nine times. This chain joins TRBV6-6 and TRBJ2-1; 11 positions match TRBD2. Looked up from germline, CDR1 is MNHNY and CDR2 is SVGAGI (reference sequence). The V segment lost 6 bases and the J segment 4 bases; nucleotides outside the gene matches: 8. This CDR3 has 16 residues. This chain's CDR3 is CASRERTSGPYNEQFF. The CDR3 DNA is TGTGCCAGCAGAGAACGGACTAGCGGGCCTTACAATGAGCAGTTCTTC.

The V call is TRBV2, the J call TRBJ2-4; TRBD2 agrees at 11 bases. Germline CDR1 and CDR2: SNHLY and FYNNEI. J gave up 15 bases and V 5 bases, and 12 bases lay outside the gene matches. The CDR3 consists of 14 residues. This CDR3 reads CASSRDSGRVSPYF. In nucleotides, the CDR3 is TGTGCCAGCAGTAGAGATAGCGGGAGGGTAAGCCCGTACTTC. The entire variable domain, with the rest obtained from reference TRBV2 and TRBJ2-4, is as follows: EPEVTQTPSHQVTQMGQEVILRCVPISNHLYFYWYRQILGQKVEFLVSFYNNEISEKSEIFDDQFSVERPDGSNFTLKIRSTKLEDSAMYFCASSRDSGRVSPYFGAGTRLSVL.

The rearrangement joins TRBV19 to TRBJ1-4; TRBD1 matches at 7 bases. The CDR3 has 16 residues. In germline, CDR1 is LNHDA, CDR2 SQIVND (reference sequence). Trimming cost V 5 bases and J 3 bases; bases outside gene matches: 9. The CDR3 reads CASSPQGQGANEKLFF. CDR3 DNA: TGTGCCAGTAGTCCTCAGGGCCAGGGGGCTAATGAAAAACTGTTTTTT.

The gene calls are TRBV7-2 and TRBJ2-5; D call uncertain. This CDR3 contains 14 residues. V was trimmed by 5 bases and J by 2 bases, leaving 12 bases between them. CDR1 and CDR2 (germline): SGHTA, FQGNSA. The CDR3 coding sequence is TGTGCCAGCAGCGCCACGGGTTTACAAGAGACCCAGTACTTC. This codes for CASSATGLQETQYF.

CDR3 protein: CASSLGQGSGIGELFF. For the CDR3, the DNA is TGCGCCAGCAGCTTGGGACAGGGGTCGGGGATCGGGGAGCTGTTTTTT. This chain links TRBV5-1 with TRBJ2-2; TRBD1 matches at 8 bases. Germline loops: CDR1 SGHRS, CDR2 YFSETQ. This CDR3 is 16 amino acids long. The junction had 8 bases not matched to a gene; V was cut back by 0 bases and J by 7 bases.

This clone was found a few times. The CDR3 protein is CATSRDLGRGGEKLFF. The CDR3 nucleotides are TGTGCCACCAGCAGAGATCTGGGGCGCGGGGGTGAAAAACTGTTTTTT. V is TRBV15 and J is TRBJ1-4, with D possibly TRBD1 on 5 matching bases. CDR1 and CDR2 (germline): LNHNV, YYDKDF (reference sequence). The CDR3 loop spans 16 amino acids. Between the trimmed V and J ends, which lost 0 bases and 7 bases, there was a span of 15 bases. Drawing the rest from reference TRBV15 and TRBJ1-4, the complete variable domain is DAMVIQNPRYQVTQFGKPVTLSCSQTLNHNVMYWYQQKSSQAPKLLFHYYDKDFNNEADTPDNFQSRRPNTSFCFLDIRSPGLGDTAMYLCATSRDLGRGGEKLFFGSGTQLSVL.

This clone was observed a handful of times. The chain has TRBV7-9 and TRBJ2-5, with 13 positions matching TRBD2. Germline values: CDR1 SEHNR, CDR2 FQNEAQ (reference sequence). The CDR3 totals 19 residues. V lost 2 bases, J lost 5 bases, and 14 bases stayed unmatched. CDR3 sequence: CASSLNWGLAGPGMETQYF. The CDR3 DNA follows: TGTGCCAGCAGCTTAAATTGGGGACTAGCGGGACCGGGGATGGAGACCCAGTACTTC.